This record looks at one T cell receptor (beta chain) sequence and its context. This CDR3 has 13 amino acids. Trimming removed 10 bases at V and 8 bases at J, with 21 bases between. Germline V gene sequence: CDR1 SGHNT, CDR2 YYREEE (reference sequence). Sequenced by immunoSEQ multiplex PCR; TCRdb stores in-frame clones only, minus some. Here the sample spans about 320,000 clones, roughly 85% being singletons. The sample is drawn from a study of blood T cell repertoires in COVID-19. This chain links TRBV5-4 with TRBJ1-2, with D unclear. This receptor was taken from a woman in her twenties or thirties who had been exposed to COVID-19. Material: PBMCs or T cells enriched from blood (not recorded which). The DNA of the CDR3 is TGTGCCGGGAGCCACAGTACCTCTCGGGGCTACACCTTC. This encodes CAGSHSTSRGYTF. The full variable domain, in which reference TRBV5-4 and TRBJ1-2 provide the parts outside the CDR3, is ETGVTQSPTHLIKTRGQQVTLRCSSQSGHNTVSWYQQALGQGPQFIFQYYREEENGRGNFPPRFSGLQFPNYSSELNVNALELDDSALYLCAGSHSTSRGYTFGSGTRLTVV.